These 24 T cell receptor beta chains originate from one sample sequenced in a study of cytomegalovirus exposure and HLA in healthy donors. The PCR had 60 Vbeta and 13 Jbeta primers. TCRdb keeps only in-frame clones here, not all; method: immunoSEQ multiplex PCR. The sample includes about 150,000 clones, just under 80% of them seen just once. The sequencing sample was made of PBMCs. These TCRs come from a woman aged 45 to 65 in good health and CMV-seropositive.

V gene TRBV6-1 combines with J gene TRBJ1-1, with D perhaps matching TRBD1 (5 bases). V was pared by 6 bases and J by 5 bases, with 16 bases between. This CDR3 is 14 amino acids long. Germline V gene sequence: CDR1 MNHNS, CDR2 SASEGT. CDR3 sequence reads: CASSLREAETEAFF. CDR3 nucleotides: TGTGCCAGCAGCCTCAGGGAAGCTGAAACTGAAGCTTTCTTT.

This chain connects TRBV4-3 to TRBJ2-1, with 8 bases lining up with TRBD1. This CDR3 contains 16 residues. Trimming removed 3 bases from V and 4 bases from J; junction bases left unmatched: 8. Germline loops: CDR1 LGHNA, CDR2 YSLEER. The CDR3 DNA sequence: TGCGCCAGCAGCCAGTTCACGACAGGGGATTACAATGAGCAGTTCTTC. Protein: CASSQFTTGDYNEQFF.

The table lists this clone with a few counts. V usage is TRBV9 and J usage is TRBJ2-5, with TRBD2 identical over 10 bases. The CDR3 spans 16 residues. Germline lookup yields CDR1 SGDLS and CDR2 YYNGEE. The trim removed 1 base at V and 6 bases at J, leaving 9 bases unmatched. The CDR3 nucleotides are TGTGCCAGCAGCGTATCAGGAGCGGGGGGGCGTCAGACCCAGTACTTC. Amino acids: CASSVSGAGGRQTQYF.

This clone was observed a handful of times. The J gene is TRBJ1-1, the V gene TRBV20-1, with D hard to call. The V end was cut by 0 bases, the J end by 9 bases, with 8 bases between. Germline V gene data show CDR1 as DFQATT and CDR2 as SNEGSKA (reference sequence). The CDR3 is 11 amino acids. The CDR3 coding sequence is TGCAGTGCTAGAGAGAGGGAACAAGCTTTCTTT. It is translated as CSAREREQAFF.

This clone appeared once. The chain links TRBV7-2 to TRBJ2-4; 10 nucleotides align to TRBD2. This CDR3 has 15 residues. From germline, CDR1 is SGHTA and CDR2 FQGNSA. With 4 bases clipped from V and 7 bases from J, the junction kept 7 bases outside the gene matches. For the CDR3, the DNA is TGTGCCAGCAGCTCCCTAGCGGGAGTGAGCAACATTCAGTACTTC. It translates to CASSSLAGVSNIQYF.

V is TRBV18 and J is TRBJ2-2; 8 bases align to TRBD2. V lost 5 bases and J lost 3; bases outside the gene matches: 17. The CDR3 is 19 residues long. Germline V gives CDR1 KGHSH, CDR2 LQKENI. The CDR3 DNA follows: TGTGCCAGCTCAACGCGGGCGCTCGGGGGGGTCGGCGACACCGGGGAGCTGTTTTTT. Protein product: CASSTRALGGVGDTGELFF. Drawing the rest from reference TRBV18 and TRBJ2-2, the complete variable domain is NAGVMQNPRHLVRRRGQEARLRCSPMKGHSHVYWYRQLPEEGLKFMVYLQKENIIDESGMPKERFSAEFPKEGPSILRIQQVVRGDSAAYFCASSTRALGGVGDTGELFFGEGSRLTVL.

This clone was observed at least ten times. The chain employs TRBV5-4 and TRBJ1-5; D ambiguous. V was clipped by 0 bases and J by 6 bases, with 10 bases between them. The CDR3 is 14 residues long. Germline V lookup: CDR1 SGHNT, CDR2 YYREEE (reference sequence). CDR3 amino acids: CASSLDKSSQPQHF. The CDR3 DNA reads TGTGCCAGCAGCTTGGACAAATCCAGTCAGCCCCAGCATTTT.

The genes are TRBV7-3 and TRBJ2-5, with a possible D match to TRBD1 (6 bases). In germline, CDR1 is SGHTA, CDR2 FQGTGA. The germline V and J ends were trimmed by 2 bases and 5 bases, with 12 bases remaining between them. The CDR3 length is 14 residues. The DNA for the CDR3 is TGTGCCAGCAGCTTATCAGGGGTAATGGAGACCCAGTACTTC. Amino acids: CASSLSGVMETQYF.

The chain is built from TRBV28 and TRBJ2-4, with 14 bases identical to TRBD2. Losses at the gene ends were 0 bases for V and 3 bases for J; bases not matched to a gene: 13. The CDR3 is 21 residues long. Germline-derived CDR1 and CDR2 are MDHEN and SYDVKM. CDR3 sequence (DNA): TGTGCCAGCAGTTTATGGGAGGGGACTAGCGGGAGCGGGATAGACAAAAACATTCAGTACTTC. It specifies CASSLWEGTSGSGIDKNIQYF.

This clone was seen a handful of times. This chain uses TRBV7-8 with TRBJ2-1; 10 bases are shared with TRBD2. Germline assignment: CDR1 SGHVS and CDR2 FQNEAQ. The CDR3 contains 15 residues. The trim removed 3 bases at V and 10 bases at J, leaving 9 bases unmatched. The CDR3 DNA is TGTGCCAGCAGCTTTTCAGCGGGGGGGCCAAACGAGCAGTTCTTC. The encoded protein is CASSFSAGGPNEQFF.

The chain is built from TRBV28 and TRBJ2-5; D is perhaps TRBD1 (6 bases). Germline V CDR1 and CDR2: MDHEN, SYDVKM. The CDR3 sequence is 13 residues long. The V and J ends lost 3 bases and 3 bases respectively, with 8 bases between them. The CDR3 spells CASSLGAEETQYF. In DNA, the CDR3 is TGTGCCAGCAGTTTGGGGGCGGAAGAGACCCAGTACTTC.

This chain joins TRBV27 and TRBJ1-1; TRBD1 matches 7 bases. Germline CDR1 is MNHEY and CDR2 is SMNVEV (reference sequence). This CDR3 is built from 14 residues. The V and J ends lost 6 bases and 4 bases, in that order; junction bases with no gene match: 8. This chain's CDR3 is CASRFDRVGTEAFF. The CDR3 coding sequence is TGTGCCAGCAGATTCGACAGGGTTGGCACTGAAGCTTTCTTT.

The rearrangement links TRBV7-2 to TRBJ2-1; D call uncertain. The CDR3 sequence is 15 residues long. V was trimmed by 4 bases and J by 0 bases, leaving 10 bases between them. The germline V gene encodes CDR1 SGHTA and CDR2 FQGNSA. The CDR3 DNA sequence: TGTGCCAGCAGCTCCGCATTCAGCTCCTACAATGAGCAGTTCTTC. Amino acid sequence: CASSSAFSSYNEQFF.

V gene TRBV5-1 combines with J gene TRBJ1-1; 8 positions agree with TRBD1. The CDR3 length is 16 residues. J gave up 3 bases and V 2 bases, and 9 bases lay outside the gene matches. Germline V gene data show CDR1 as SGHRS and CDR2 as YFSETQ. CDR3 sequence reads: CASSFIPQGADTEAFF. DNA of the CDR3: TGCGCCAGCAGCTTCATTCCTCAGGGGGCTGACACTGAAGCTTTCTTT.

V usage is TRBV10-1 and J usage is TRBJ2-5; TRBD2 is a possible D gene (5 bases). V shed 4 bases and J shed 5 bases, with 11 bases lying between them. Germline loops: CDR1 WNHNN, CDR2 SYGVQD (reference sequence). This CDR3 has 13 amino acids. CDR3 amino acids: CASSGTRGETQYF. The CDR3 bases are TGCGCCAGCAGTGGGACTCGAGGGGAGACCCAGTACTTC.

The chain links TRBV7-2 to TRBJ1-4; possible D gene TRBD1, 5 bases. Germline assignment: CDR1 SGHTA and CDR2 FQGNSA. V dropped 5 bases and J dropped 3 bases, with 25 bases sitting between them. CDR3 length equals 19 residues. CDR3 sequence: CASSPLGGDVGLANEKLFF. The DNA for the CDR3 is TGTGCCAGCAGCCCTCTGGGGGGGGACGTTGGCTTGGCTAATGAAAAACTGTTTTTT.

V is TRBV18 and J is TRBJ1-1; D ambiguous. In germline, CDR1 is KGHSH, CDR2 LQKENI. The CDR3 is 13 residues long. The V end was cut by 3 bases, the J end by 1 base, with 6 bases between. CDR3 amino acids: CASSPTQNTEAFF. DNA for the CDR3: TGTGCCAGCTCACCCACACAGAACACTGAAGCTTTCTTT.

The chain couples TRBV18 to TRBJ2-6; 8 bases line up with TRBD1. The CDR3 sequence is 17 residues long. V gave up 4 bases and J gave up 1 base; unmatched junction bases: 6. In germline, CDR1 is KGHSH, CDR2 LQKENI. The CDR3 DNA reads TGTGCCAGCTCACTCGGACAGGGCAGGTCTGGGGCCAACGTCCTGACTTTC. Protein sequence: CASSLGQGRSGANVLTF.

This clone was seen a handful of times. V and J are TRBV29-1 and TRBJ1-1; 7 bases line up with TRBD1. The junction had 0 bases not matched to a gene; V was cut back by 1 base and J by 1 base. The CDR3 loop spans 13 amino acids. Germline CDR1 reads SQVTM; CDR2 reads ANQGSEA. The chain's CDR3 is CSVEGTGNTEAFF. CDR3 sequence (DNA): TGCAGCGTTGAAGGGACAGGGAACACTGAAGCTTTCTTT. The whole variable domain, filled in from reference TRBV29-1 and TRBJ1-1, reads SAVISQKPSRDICQRGTSLTIQCQVDSQVTMMFWYRQQPGQSLTLIATANQGSEATYESGFVIDKFPISRPNLTFSTLTVSNMSPEDSSIYLCSVEGTGNTEAFFGQGTRLTVV.

The chain combines TRBV20-1 with TRBJ2-7, with 7 bases lining up with TRBD2. This CDR3 spans 11 amino acids. Looked up from germline, CDR1 is DFQATT and CDR2 is SNEGSKA (reference sequence). Trimming took 5 bases from V and 5 from J; bases not matched to a gene: 3. In nucleotides, the CDR3 is TGCAGTGCTGGGAGGGCCCACGAGCAGTACTTC. Encoded protein: CSAGRAHEQYF.

This chain joins TRBV2 and TRBJ1-1; TRBD1 aligns across 11 bases. Trimming took 3 bases from V and 3 from J; bases not matched to a gene: 3. CDR3 length: 15 amino acids. Germline V gene sequence: CDR1 SNHLY, CDR2 FYNNEI. In DNA form, the CDR3 reads TGTGCCAGCAGTGAGTGGGGACAGGGGGACACTGAAGCTTTCTTT. It codes for CASSEWGQGDTEAFF.

The chain has TRBV2 and TRBJ1-5; D not resolved. Trimming shortened V by 2 bases and J by 3 bases, and 8 bases separated the two germline ends. The CDR3 has 14 residues. Germline CDR1 and CDR2: SNHLY and FYNNEI. The CDR3 spells CASSESGHNQPQHF. Written as DNA, the CDR3 is TGTGCCAGCAGTGAATCAGGCCACAATCAGCCCCAGCATTTT.

The chain couples TRBV5-4 to TRBJ2-3, with TRBD1 matching 8 bases. V lost 4 bases to trimming and J lost 6 bases; unmatched junction nucleotides: 10. CDR3 length equals 15 residues. CDR1 and CDR2 from the germline V gene are SGHNT and YYREEE (reference sequence). The CDR3 protein is CASSMGQEVLDTQYF. The CDR3, as DNA: TGTGCCAGCAGCATGGGACAGGAGGTACTGGATACGCAGTATTTT.

The V gene is TRBV9, the J gene TRBJ1-2; tentatively, D is TRBD1 (6 bases). Germline CDR1 is SGDLS and CDR2 is YYNGEE. This CDR3 has 13 residues. Deletions cut 1 base from V and 8 bases from J, with 12 bases between. CDR3 residues: CASSVLPGEGYTF. The CDR3 nucleotides are TGTGCCAGCAGCGTACTGCCAGGGGAGGGCTACACCTTC.